This T cell receptor (beta chain) comes out of a study of T cell clonotyping in hematopoietic cell transplantation. Some clones are missing from TCRdb's copy, which holds only in-frame ones; the method was immunoSEQ multiplex PCR. Here the sample spans some 11,000 clones, roughly 89% being singletons. The germline V gene encodes CDR1 SEHNR and CDR2 FQNEAQ (reference sequence). CDR3 length: 15 amino acids. Losses at the gene ends were 4 bases for V and 7 bases for J; bases not matched to a gene: 11. In its sample, this clone ranks as large. Its antigen is currently unknown. Samples: about 28 days before transplant, then days 30, 100 and 180 after. Points from the study as a whole: After transplant, recipient diversity fell while pathologically expanded clonotypes grew through day 180.

The TCR comes from a male patient in his sixties or seventies who had an allogeneic stem cell transplant from an unrelated donor, so the T cells may come from the graft donor. Some clones in this sample may be carry-over from other donors' samples. The V and J genes are TRBV7-9 and TRBJ1-2; 8 bases agree with TRBD1. Material: PBMCs, obtained 180 days after allogeneic stem cell transplant. The CDR3 is CASSSADDRGSGYTF. CDR3 bases: TGTGCCAGCAGCTCTGCAGACGACAGGGGTAGTGGCTACACCTTC.